This record looks at one TCR beta chain sequence and its context. What it binds is unknown. Produced via immunoSEQ multiplex PCR; TCRdb's table is partial and in-frame only. The sample has about 180,000 clones; about 91% are singletons. The ends were cut back, 5 bases at V and 4 bases at J, with 11 bases in the middle. The length of the CDR3 is 13 residues. Germline CDR1 is KGHSH and CDR2 is LQKENI. The data stem from a study of T cell responses to AZD1222 COVID-19 vaccine. Whole-study results and caveats: The study reported that nearly half of spike-specific TCRs target unmutated variant regions.

Sequencing was performed on peripheral blood, taken on day 0 of AZD1222 vaccination. The origin of this receptor is an adult in good health. V and J are TRBV18 and TRBJ2-5; a weak D match, TRBD1 (6 bases). The CDR3 here is CASSGTRLETQYF. The DNA of the CDR3 is TGTGCCAGCTCAGGGACAAGATTAGAGACCCAGTACTTC.